This T cell receptor (beta chain) was obtained from a study of T cell repertoires in cytomegalovirus infection. Study information: The study used recently identified HLA-C-restricted and well-studied HLA-B-restricted CMV epitopes. Both a matching HLA type and CMV infection were indicated by public TCR beta signatures.

Via MiXCR, TCRdb re-called the reads, giving one row per CDR3 protein. The repertoire holds roughly 90,000 distinct CDR3 sequences, with about 24% as singletons. This clonotype was recorded a few times. Its antigen is unknown. Study results and limitations: CMV-specific TCR beta clonotypes restricted by HLA-C dominated the ex vivo response.

V shed 0 bases and J 5 bases; nucleotides not matched to a gene: 4. There are 15 residues in the CDR3. From germline, CDR1 is SGHRS and CDR2 YFSETQ. V usage is TRBV5-1 and J usage is TRBJ1-2, with 10 nucleotides matching TRBD1. The origin of this receptor is a human donor in good health (CMV status not recorded). Some clones in this sample may be carry-over from other donors' samples. Sample: CD8+ T cells from cultured PBMCs, taken from culture after CMV antigen stimulation. In nucleotides, the CDR3 is TGCGCCAGCAGCTTGGATGGGACAGGGGTGTATGGCTACACCTTC. Protein product: CASSLDGTGVYGYTF.